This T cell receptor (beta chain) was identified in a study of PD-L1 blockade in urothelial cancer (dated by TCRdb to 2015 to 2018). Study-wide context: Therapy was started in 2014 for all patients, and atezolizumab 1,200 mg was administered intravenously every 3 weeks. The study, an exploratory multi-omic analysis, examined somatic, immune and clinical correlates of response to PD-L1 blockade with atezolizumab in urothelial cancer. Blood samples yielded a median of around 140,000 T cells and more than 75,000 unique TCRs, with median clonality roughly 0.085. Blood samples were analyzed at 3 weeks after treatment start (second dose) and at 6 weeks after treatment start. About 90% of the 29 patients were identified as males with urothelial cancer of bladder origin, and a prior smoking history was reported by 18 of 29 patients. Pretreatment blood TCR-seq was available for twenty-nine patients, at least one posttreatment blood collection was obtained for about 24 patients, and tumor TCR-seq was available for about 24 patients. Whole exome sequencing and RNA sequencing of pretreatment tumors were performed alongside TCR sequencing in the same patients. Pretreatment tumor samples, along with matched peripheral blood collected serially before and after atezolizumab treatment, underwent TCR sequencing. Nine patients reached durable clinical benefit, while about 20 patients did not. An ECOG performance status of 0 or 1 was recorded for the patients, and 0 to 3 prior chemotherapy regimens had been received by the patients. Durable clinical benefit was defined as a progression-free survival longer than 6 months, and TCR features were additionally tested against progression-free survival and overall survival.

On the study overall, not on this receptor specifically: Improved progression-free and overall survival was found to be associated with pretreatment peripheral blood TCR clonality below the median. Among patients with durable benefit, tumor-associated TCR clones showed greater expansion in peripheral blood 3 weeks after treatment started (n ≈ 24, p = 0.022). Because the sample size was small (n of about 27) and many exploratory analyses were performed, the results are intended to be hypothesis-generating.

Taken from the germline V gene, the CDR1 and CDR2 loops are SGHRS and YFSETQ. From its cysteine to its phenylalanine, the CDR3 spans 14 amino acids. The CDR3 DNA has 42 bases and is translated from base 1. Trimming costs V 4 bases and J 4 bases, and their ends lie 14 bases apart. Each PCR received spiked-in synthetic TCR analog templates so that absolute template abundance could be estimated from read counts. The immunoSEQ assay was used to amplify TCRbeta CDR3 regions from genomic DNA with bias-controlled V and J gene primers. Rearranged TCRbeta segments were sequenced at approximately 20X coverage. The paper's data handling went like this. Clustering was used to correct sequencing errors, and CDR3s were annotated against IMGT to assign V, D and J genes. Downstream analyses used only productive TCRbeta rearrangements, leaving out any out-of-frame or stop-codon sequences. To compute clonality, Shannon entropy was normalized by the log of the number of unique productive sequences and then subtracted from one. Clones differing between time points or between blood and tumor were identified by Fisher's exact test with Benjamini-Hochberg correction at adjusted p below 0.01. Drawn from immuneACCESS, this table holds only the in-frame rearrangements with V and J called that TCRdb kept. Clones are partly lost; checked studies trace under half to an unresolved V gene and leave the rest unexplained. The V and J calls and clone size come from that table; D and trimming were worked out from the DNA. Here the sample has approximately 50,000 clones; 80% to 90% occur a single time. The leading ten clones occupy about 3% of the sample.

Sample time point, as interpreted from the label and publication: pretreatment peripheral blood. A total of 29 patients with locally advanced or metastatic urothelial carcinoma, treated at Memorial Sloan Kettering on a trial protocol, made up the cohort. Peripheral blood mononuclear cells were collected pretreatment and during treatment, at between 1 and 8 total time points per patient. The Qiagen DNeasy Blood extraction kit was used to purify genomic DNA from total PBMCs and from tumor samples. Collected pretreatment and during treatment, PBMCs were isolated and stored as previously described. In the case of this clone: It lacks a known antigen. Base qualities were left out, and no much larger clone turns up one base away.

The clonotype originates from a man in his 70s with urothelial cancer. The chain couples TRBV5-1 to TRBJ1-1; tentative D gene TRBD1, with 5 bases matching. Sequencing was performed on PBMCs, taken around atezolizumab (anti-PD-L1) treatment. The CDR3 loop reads CASSEMRGGTEAFF. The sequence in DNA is TGCGCCAGCAGCGAAATGAGGGGAGGCACTGAAGCTTTCTTT. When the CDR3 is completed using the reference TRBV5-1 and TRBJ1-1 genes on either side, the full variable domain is KAGVTQTPRYLIKTRGQQVTLSCSPISGHRSVSWYQQTPGQGLQFLFEYFSETQRNKGNFPGRFSGRQFSNSRSEMNVSTLELGDSALYLCASSEMRGGTEAFFGQGTRLTVV.